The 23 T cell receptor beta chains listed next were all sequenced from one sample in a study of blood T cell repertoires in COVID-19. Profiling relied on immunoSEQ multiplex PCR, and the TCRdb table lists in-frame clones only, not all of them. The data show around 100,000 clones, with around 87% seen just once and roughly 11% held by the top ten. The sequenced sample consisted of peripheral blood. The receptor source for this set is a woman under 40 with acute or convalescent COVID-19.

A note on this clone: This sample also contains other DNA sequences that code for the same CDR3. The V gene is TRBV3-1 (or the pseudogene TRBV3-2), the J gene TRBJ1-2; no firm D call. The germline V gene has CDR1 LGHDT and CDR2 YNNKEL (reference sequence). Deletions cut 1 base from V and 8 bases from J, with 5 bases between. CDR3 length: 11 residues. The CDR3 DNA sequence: TGTGCCAGCAGCCAAGGAGGGGGCTACACCTTC. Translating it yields CASSQGGGYTF.

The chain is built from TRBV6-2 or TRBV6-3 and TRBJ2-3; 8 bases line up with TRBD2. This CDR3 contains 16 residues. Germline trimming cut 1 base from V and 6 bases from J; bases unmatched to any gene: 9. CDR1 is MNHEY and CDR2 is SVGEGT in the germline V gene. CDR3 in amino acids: CASSYLAGYDRDTQYF. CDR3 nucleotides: TGTGCCAGCAGTTACTTAGCGGGGTACGACAGGGATACGCAGTATTTT.

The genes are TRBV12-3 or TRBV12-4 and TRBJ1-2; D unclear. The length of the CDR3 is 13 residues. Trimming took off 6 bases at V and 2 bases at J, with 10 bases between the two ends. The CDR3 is CASSLQKNYGYTF. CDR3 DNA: TGTGCCAGCAGCCTTCAGAAGAACTATGGCTACACCTTC.

CDR3 coding DNA: TGTGCCACCAGTGATGGACAGGCTGCAACTAATGAAAAACTGTTTTTT. It encodes CATSDGQAATNEKLFF. This chain joins TRBV24-1 and TRBJ1-4; TRBD1 agrees at 7 bases. The V and J ends lost 3 bases and 0 bases, in that order; junction bases with no gene match: 3. The CDR3 has 16 amino acids. CDR1 KGHDR and CDR2 SFDVKD come from the germline V gene.

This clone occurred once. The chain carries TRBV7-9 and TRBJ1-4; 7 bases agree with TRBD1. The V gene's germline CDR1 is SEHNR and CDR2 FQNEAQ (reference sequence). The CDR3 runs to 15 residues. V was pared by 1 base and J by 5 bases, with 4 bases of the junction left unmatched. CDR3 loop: CASSLGQGSNEKLFF. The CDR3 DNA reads TGTGCCAGCAGCTTAGGACAGGGTTCGAATGAAAAACTGTTTTTT.

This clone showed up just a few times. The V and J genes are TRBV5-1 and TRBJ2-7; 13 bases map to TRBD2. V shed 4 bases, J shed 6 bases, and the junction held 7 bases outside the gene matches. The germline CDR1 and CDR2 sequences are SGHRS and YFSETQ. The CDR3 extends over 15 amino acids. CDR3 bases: TGCGCCAGCAGCACGGGACTAGCGGGGAGGATCGAGCAGTACTTC. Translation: CASSTGLAGRIEQYF.

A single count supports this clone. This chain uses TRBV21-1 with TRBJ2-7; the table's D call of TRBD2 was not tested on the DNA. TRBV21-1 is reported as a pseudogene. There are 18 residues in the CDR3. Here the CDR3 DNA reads TGTGCCAGCAGCAAAACCCGCAGCGGGCTAGCGCGGTCCTACGAGCAGTACTTC. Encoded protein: CASSKTRSGLARSYEQYF.

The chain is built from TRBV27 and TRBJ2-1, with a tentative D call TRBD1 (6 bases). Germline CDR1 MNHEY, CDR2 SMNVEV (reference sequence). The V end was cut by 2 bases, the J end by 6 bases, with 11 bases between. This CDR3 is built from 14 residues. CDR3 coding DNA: TGTGCCAGCAGTTTAAATGAAGGGGGCAATGAGCAGTTCTTC. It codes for CASSLNEGGNEQFF.

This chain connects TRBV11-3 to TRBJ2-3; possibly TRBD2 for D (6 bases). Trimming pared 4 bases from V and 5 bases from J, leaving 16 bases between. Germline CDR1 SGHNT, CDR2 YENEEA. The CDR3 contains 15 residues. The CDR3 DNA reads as TGTGCCAGCAGCTCCCGACTAGTTGATAAAGATACGCAGTATTTT. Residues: CASSSRLVDKDTQYF.

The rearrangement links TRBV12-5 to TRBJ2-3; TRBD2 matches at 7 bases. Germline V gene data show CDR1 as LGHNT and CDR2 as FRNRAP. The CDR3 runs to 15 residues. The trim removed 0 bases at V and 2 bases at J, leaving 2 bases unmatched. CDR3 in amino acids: CASGLVGGYTDTQYF. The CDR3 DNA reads TGTGCTAGTGGTTTGGTGGGGGGGTACACAGATACGCAGTATTTT.

Here the CDR3 reads CASSPREWIGTGKTEAFF. CDR3 in DNA: TGTGCCAGCAGCCCTCGCGAGTGGATTGGGACAGGGAAAACTGAAGCTTTCTTT. The rearrangement uses TRBV13 and TRBJ1-1, with 9 bases matching TRBD1. CDR3 length equals 18 residues. Trimming cost V 5 bases and J 5 bases; bases outside gene matches: 18. CDR1 and CDR2 from the germline V gene are PRHDT and FYEKMQ (reference sequence).

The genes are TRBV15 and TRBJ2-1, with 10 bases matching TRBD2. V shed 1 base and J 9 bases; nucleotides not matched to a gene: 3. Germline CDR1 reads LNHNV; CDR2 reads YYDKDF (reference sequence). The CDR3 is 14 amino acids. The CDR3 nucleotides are TGTGCCACCAGCAGAGTTAGCGGGGGGCTTGAGCAGTTCTTC. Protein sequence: CATSRVSGGLEQFF.

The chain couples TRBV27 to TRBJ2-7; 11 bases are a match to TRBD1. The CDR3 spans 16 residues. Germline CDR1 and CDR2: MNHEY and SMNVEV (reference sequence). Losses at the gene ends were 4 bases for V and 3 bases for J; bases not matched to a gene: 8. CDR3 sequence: CASSSGLGTGGYEQYF. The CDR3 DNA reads TGTGCCAGCAGTTCCGGGCTCGGGACAGGGGGCTACGAGCAGTACTTC.

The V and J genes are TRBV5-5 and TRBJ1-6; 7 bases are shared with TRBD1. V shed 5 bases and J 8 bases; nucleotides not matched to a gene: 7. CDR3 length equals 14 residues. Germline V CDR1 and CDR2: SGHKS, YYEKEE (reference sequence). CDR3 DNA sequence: TGTGCCAGCAGTCCCTGGACAGGAGATTCACCCCTCCACTTT. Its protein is CASSPWTGDSPLHF.

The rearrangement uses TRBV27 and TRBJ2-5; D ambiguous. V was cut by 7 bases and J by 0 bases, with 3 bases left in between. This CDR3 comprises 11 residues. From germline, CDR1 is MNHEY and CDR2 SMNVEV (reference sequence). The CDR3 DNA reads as TGTGCCAGCACCAACCAAGAGACCCAGTACTTC. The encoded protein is CASTNQETQYF.

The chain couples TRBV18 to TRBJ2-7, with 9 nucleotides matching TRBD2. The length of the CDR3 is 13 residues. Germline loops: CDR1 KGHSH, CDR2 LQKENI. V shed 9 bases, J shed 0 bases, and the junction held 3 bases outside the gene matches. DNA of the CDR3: TGTGCCAGTCGGACTAGCGCCTCCTACGAGCAGTACTTC. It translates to CASRTSASYEQYF.

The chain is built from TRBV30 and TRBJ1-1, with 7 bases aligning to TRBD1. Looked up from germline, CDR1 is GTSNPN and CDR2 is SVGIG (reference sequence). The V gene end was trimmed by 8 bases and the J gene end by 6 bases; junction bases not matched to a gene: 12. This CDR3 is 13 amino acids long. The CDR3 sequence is CATSGTVGPEAFF. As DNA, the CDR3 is TGTGCCACCTCCGGGACAGTGGGACCTGAAGCTTTCTTT.

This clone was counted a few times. The CDR3 sequence: CASSWGGVNEQFF. The DNA for the CDR3 is TGTGCCAGCAGCTGGGGAGGGGTCAATGAGCAGTTCTTC. The gene calls are TRBV7-3 and TRBJ2-1; 7 positions agree with TRBD2. Germline V gene sequence: CDR1 SGHTA, CDR2 FQGTGA. The trim removed 4 bases at V and 6 bases at J, leaving 3 bases unmatched. The CDR3 is 13 amino acids.

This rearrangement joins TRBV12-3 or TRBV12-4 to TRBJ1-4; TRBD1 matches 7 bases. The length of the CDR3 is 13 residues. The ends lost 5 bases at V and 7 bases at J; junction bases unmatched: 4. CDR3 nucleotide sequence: TGTGCCAGCAGTCAACAGGGGCCTGAAAAACTGTTTTTT. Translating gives CASSQQGPEKLFF.

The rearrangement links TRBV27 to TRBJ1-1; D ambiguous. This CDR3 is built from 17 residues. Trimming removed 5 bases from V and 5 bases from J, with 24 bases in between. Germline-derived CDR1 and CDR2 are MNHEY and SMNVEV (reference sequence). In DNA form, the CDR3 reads TGTGCCAGCAGTCCCAACCTAGGTCGGGGAAAGGAAACTGAAGCTTTCTTT. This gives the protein CASSPNLGRGKETEAFF.

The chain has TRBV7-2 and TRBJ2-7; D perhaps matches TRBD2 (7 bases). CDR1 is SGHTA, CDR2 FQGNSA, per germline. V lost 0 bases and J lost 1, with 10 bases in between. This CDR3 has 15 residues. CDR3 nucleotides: TGTGCCAGCAGCTTAGCCGGGGGGCCTTCCTACGAGCAGTACTTC. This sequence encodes CASSLAGGPSYEQYF.

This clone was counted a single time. CDR3 in amino acids: CASRRDRGAEQYF. CDR3 sequence (DNA): TGTGCCAGCAGGCGGGACAGGGGGGCCGAGCAGTACTTC. This rearrangement joins TRBV6-5 to TRBJ2-7; 11 bases are a match to TRBD1. The germline CDR1 and CDR2 sequences are MNHEY and SVGAGI. This CDR3 comprises 13 residues. V gave up 6 bases and J gave up 6 bases; unmatched junction bases: 4.

Here the CDR3 reads CASSLEGVYYGYTF. For the CDR3, the DNA is TGTGCCAGCAGCTTAGAGGGGGTCTACTATGGCTACACCTTC. The rearrangement links TRBV7-2 to TRBJ1-2; tentative D call: TRBD1 (6 bases). This CDR3 is built from 14 residues. Trimming stripped 1 base from V and 3 bases from J, with 9 bases between. Germline V gives CDR1 SGHTA, CDR2 FQGNSA.